The 22 T cell receptor beta chains presented below share a single source sample, sequenced in a study of cytomegalovirus exposure and HLA in healthy donors. Researchers ran the PCR with 60 Vbeta and 13 Jbeta primers. Clones were sequenced by immunoSEQ multiplex PCR, and TCRdb holds only the in-frame ones, with some missing. Here the sample spans about 160,000 clones, over 65% being singletons. Sequencing was done on a sample of PBMCs. The receptors derive from a woman aged 40 to 50 in good health and CMV-seropositive.

In nucleotides, the CDR3 is TGTGCCAGCTCACCAACAGGGACAGGAACTAATGAAAAACTGTTTTTT. It translates to CASSPTGTGTNEKLFF. The chain has TRBV18 and TRBJ1-4; 8 bases align to TRBD1. Per germline, CDR1 KGHSH and CDR2 LQKENI. The CDR3 is 16 residues long. J lost 1 base, V lost 2 bases, and 3 bases had no gene match.

This clone was seen once. V gene TRBV25-1 combines with J gene TRBJ1-5; 11 positions agree with TRBD1. Trimming removed 2 bases from V and 6 bases from J; junction bases left unmatched: 6. Germline CDR1 is MGHDK and CDR2 is SYGVNS. This CDR3 region has 16 residues. CDR3 nucleotide sequence: TGTGCCAGCAGTGAAGCCGGGACAGGGGGAGGTCAGCCCCAGCATTTT. This translates into CASSEAGTGGGQPQHF.

The chain has TRBV28 and TRBJ2-7, with 9 bases fitting TRBD2. The CDR3 contains 18 residues. V lost 2 bases to trimming and J lost 3 bases; unmatched junction nucleotides: 14. Germline CDR1 MDHEN, CDR2 SYDVKM. CDR3 sequence (DNA): TGTGCCAGCAGTTTAAGGGGGGGCGCGGGCGGGAGGGGCTACGAGCAGTACTTC. This translates into CASSLRGGAGGRGYEQYF.

The rearrangement uses TRBV6-5 and TRBJ1-1; possibly TRBD1 for D (6 bases). Trimming took 5 bases from V and 1 from J, leaving 14 bases between them. This CDR3 contains 15 residues. The germline V gene has CDR1 MNHEY and CDR2 SVGAGI. The chain's CDR3 is CASSPTGLGNTEAFF. The CDR3 bases are TGTGCCAGCAGTCCTACAGGGCTCGGGAACACTGAAGCTTTCTTT.

The J gene is TRBJ2-3, the V gene TRBV28, with D possibly being TRBD2 (6 bases). The CDR3 runs 16 residues. Germline lookup yields CDR1 MDHEN and CDR2 SYDVKM. Trimming took 5 bases from V and 3 from J, leaving 18 bases between them. CDR3 bases: TGTGCCAGCAGTAGGCAGTCGGGAGAGTCTACAGATACGCAGTATTTT. Protein sequence: CASSRQSGESTDTQYF.

V usage is TRBV5-1 and J usage is TRBJ1-6, with 9 bases that match TRBD1. V gave up 4 bases and J gave up 7 bases; unmatched junction bases: 6. Germline V lookup: CDR1 SGHRS, CDR2 YFSETQ. The CDR3 sequence is 15 residues long. The CDR3 DNA is TGCGCCAGCAGCAAACAGGGGGCATCGAATTCACCCCTCCACTTT. It translates to CASSKQGASNSPLHF.

This clone turned up a few times. The chain links TRBV28 to TRBJ1-5; a weak D match, TRBD1 (6 bases). Germline V lookup: CDR1 MDHEN, CDR2 SYDVKM. The length of the CDR3 is 14 residues. V lost 6 bases and J lost 6, with 15 bases in between. CDR3 sequence: CASRPPGASQPQHF. CDR3 coding DNA: TGTGCCAGCAGACCCCCAGGGGCCAGTCAGCCCCAGCATTTT.

The chain employs TRBV14 and TRBJ2-7; 12 bases are a match to TRBD1. CDR1 SGHDN and CDR2 FVKESK come from the germline V gene. The CDR3 totals 16 residues. V lost 5 bases to trimming and J lost 4 bases; unmatched junction nucleotides: 9. CDR3 coding DNA: TGTGCCAGCAGCATACCAGGGACAGGGGGCTTATACGAGCAGTACTTC. Translating gives CASSIPGTGGLYEQYF.

The J gene is TRBJ2-4, the V gene TRBV13; D gene unclear. This CDR3 spans 15 amino acids. The ends were cut back, 0 bases at V and 0 bases at J, with 6 bases in the middle. Germline V gene lookup returns CDR1 PRHDT and CDR2 FYEKMQ (reference sequence). In nucleotides, the CDR3 is TGTGCCAGCAGCTTAGGCGGAGAAGCCAAAAACATTCAGTACTTC. As protein: CASSLGGEAKNIQYF.

The gene calls are TRBV7-9 and TRBJ1-1; D uncertain. The CDR3 has 13 residues. Germline V lookup: CDR1 SEHNR, CDR2 FQNEAQ (reference sequence). V was cut by 1 base and J by 0 bases, with 3 bases left in between. CDR3 nucleotide sequence: TGTGCCAGCAGCTTAGTTATGAACACTGAAGCTTTCTTT. It encodes CASSLVMNTEAFF. Supplemented by reference TRBV7-9 and TRBJ1-1, the full variable domain reads DTGVSQNPRHKITKRGQNVTFRCDPISEHNRLYWYRQTLGQGPEFLTYFQNEAQLEKSRLLSDRFSAERPKGSFSTLEIQRTEQGDSAMYLCASSLVMNTEAFFGQGTRLTVV.

This chain links TRBV7-3 with TRBJ2-6, with no clear D. The V gene lost 5 bases and the J gene lost 4 bases, with 6 bases spanning the gap. The CDR3 sequence is 13 residues long. The germline gives CDR1 SGHTA, CDR2 FQGTGA. CDR3 sequence (DNA): TGTGCCAGCAGCGAGGCGGGGGCCAACGTCCTGACTTTC. Residues: CASSEAGANVLTF.

The chain links TRBV18 to TRBJ1-3; D possibly corresponds to TRBD1 (6 bases). This CDR3 is built from 17 residues. V lost 3 bases and J 0 bases, leaving 15 bases between the germline ends. Germline V CDR1 and CDR2: KGHSH, LQKENI. The CDR3 sequence: CASSPPGQSSSGNTIYF. CDR3 DNA sequence: TGTGCCAGCTCACCTCCCGGACAGTCGAGCTCTGGAAACACCATATATTTT.

The V gene is TRBV19, the J gene TRBJ2-1, with 9 bases aligning to TRBD2. The germline gives CDR1 LNHDA, CDR2 SQIVND (reference sequence). V lost 7 bases to trimming and J lost 2 bases; unmatched junction nucleotides: 12. This CDR3 spans 17 amino acids. The chain's CDR3 is CASNGLGGGATYNEQFF. CDR3 sequence (DNA): TGTGCCAGTAATGGCTTGGGCGGGGGGGCGACCTACAATGAGCAGTTCTTC.

The chain couples TRBV4-1 to TRBJ1-6; no clear D. Germline V gene sequence: CDR1 MGHRA, CDR2 YSYEKL. Trimming pared 2 bases from V and 7 bases from J, leaving 18 bases between. The CDR3 has 17 amino acids. The CDR3 reads CASSQFQPRWSNSPLHF. As DNA, the CDR3 is TGCGCCAGCAGCCAATTTCAGCCCAGGTGGTCAAATTCACCCCTCCACTTT.

This clone was found a few times. The CDR3 DNA sequence: TGTGCCAGCAGCCTACTTGAGAGCGGGGGATATAGCATTCAGTACTTC. Translation: CASSLLESGGYSIQYF. This rearrangement joins TRBV5-5 to TRBJ2-4; the match to TRBD2 covers 8 bases. V gave up 4 bases and J gave up 9 bases; unmatched junction bases: 15. CDR3 size: 16 residues. The germline V gene encodes CDR1 SGHKS and CDR2 YYEKEE (reference sequence).

This clone came up once. V and J are TRBV16 and TRBJ1-6, with 7 bases identical to TRBD1. The CDR3 contains 18 residues. Germline assignment: CDR1 KGHSY and CDR2 FQNENV. V lost 4 bases to trimming and J lost 0 bases; unmatched junction nucleotides: 9. The CDR3 region is CASSRRQGLVSYNSPLHF. The CDR3, as DNA: TGTGCCAGCAGCCGAAGACAGGGTTTAGTCTCCTATAATTCACCCCTCCACTTT.

This chain joins TRBV19 and TRBJ2-1; TRBD2 aligns across 14 bases. The CDR3 contains 15 residues. Germline values: CDR1 LNHDA, CDR2 SQIVND (reference sequence). V lost 5 bases, J lost 8 bases, and 5 bases stayed unmatched. CDR3 DNA sequence: TGTGCCAGTAGTGGGACTAGCGGGAGAATGGATGAGCAGTTCTTC. This gives the protein CASSGTSGRMDEQFF.

This chain links TRBV4-3 with TRBJ1-5; 9 nucleotides line up with TRBD1. V shed 0 bases and J 6 bases; nucleotides not matched to a gene: 9. This CDR3 has 17 amino acids. From germline, CDR1 is LGHNA and CDR2 YSLEER. CDR3 nucleotides: TGCGCCAGCAGCCAAGAAGCCGGACAGGGGACGGTTCAGCCCCAGCATTTT. It is translated as CASSQEAGQGTVQPQHF.

The chain has TRBV6-6 and TRBJ2-7; 7 nucleotides agree with TRBD1. Germline V gene sequence: CDR1 MNHNY, CDR2 SVGAGI (reference sequence). The CDR3 is made up of 16 amino acids. The V and J ends lost 2 bases and 3 bases, in that order; junction bases with no gene match: 10. The CDR3 DNA is TGTGCCAGCAGTTACCCAATCGACAGGGCCCTCTACGAGCAGTACTTC. Its translation: CASSYPIDRALYEQYF.

The V gene is TRBV28, the J gene TRBJ1-1, with TRBD1 matching 9 bases. Trimming took 5 bases from V and 6 from J; bases not matched to a gene: 7. The CDR3 is 14 amino acids. Germline assignment: CDR1 MDHEN and CDR2 SYDVKM. The CDR3 loop reads CASSGGQGRAEAFF. The DNA of the CDR3 is TGTGCCAGCAGTGGGGGACAGGGAAGGGCTGAAGCTTTCTTT.

The chain employs TRBV19 and TRBJ1-1; perhaps TRBD1 as D (6 bases). CDR3 size: 15 residues. Trimming left V 2 bases short and J 8 bases short, with 18 bases between. CDR1 and CDR2 from the germline V gene are LNHDA and SQIVND (reference sequence). The chain's CDR3 is CASSIIGGVGREAFF. CDR3 in DNA: TGTGCCAGTAGTATAATAGGGGGGGTCGGGAGGGAAGCTTTCTTT.

This clone was seen only a few times. V is TRBV4-3 and J is TRBJ2-1; 7 bases are a match to TRBD2. The J segment lost 8 bases and the V segment lost 1 base, leaving 5 bases of the junction unmatched. This CDR3 has 14 amino acids. In germline, CDR1 is LGHNA, CDR2 YSLEER. The CDR3 loop is CASSQVGGDDEQFF. The CDR3 DNA follows: TGCGCCAGCAGCCAAGTGGGAGGGGATGATGAGCAGTTCTTC.